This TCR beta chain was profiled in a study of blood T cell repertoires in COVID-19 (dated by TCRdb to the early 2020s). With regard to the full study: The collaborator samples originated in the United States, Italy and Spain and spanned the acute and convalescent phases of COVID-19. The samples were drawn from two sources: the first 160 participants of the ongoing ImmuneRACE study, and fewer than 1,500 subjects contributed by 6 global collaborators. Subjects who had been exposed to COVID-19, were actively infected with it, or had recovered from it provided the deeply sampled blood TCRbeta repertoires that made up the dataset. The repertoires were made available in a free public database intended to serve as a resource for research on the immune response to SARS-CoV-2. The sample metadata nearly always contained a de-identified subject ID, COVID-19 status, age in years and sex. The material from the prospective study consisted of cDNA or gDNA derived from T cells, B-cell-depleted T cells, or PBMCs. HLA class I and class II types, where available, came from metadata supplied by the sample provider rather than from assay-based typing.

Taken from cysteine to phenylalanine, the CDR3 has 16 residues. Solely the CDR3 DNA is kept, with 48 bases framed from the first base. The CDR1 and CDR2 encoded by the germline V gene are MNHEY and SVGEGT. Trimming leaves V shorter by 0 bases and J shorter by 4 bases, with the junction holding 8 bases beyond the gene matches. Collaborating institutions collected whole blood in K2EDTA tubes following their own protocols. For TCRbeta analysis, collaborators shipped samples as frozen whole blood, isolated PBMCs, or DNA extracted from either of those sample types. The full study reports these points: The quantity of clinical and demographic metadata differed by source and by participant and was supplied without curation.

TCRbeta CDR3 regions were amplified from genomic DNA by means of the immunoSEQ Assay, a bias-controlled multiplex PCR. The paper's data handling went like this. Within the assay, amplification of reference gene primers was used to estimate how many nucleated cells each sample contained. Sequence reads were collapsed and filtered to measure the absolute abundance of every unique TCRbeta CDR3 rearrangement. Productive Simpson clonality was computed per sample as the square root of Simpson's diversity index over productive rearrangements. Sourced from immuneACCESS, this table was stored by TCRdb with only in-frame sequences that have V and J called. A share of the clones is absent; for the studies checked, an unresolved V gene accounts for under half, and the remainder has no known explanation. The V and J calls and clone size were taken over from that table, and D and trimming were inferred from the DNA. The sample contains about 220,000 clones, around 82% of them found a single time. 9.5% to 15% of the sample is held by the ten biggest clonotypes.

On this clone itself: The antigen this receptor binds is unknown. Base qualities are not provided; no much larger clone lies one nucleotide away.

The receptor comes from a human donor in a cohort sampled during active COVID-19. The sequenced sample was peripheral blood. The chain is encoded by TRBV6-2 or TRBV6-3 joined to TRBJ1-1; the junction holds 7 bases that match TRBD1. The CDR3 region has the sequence CASSYSGTAVGTEAFF. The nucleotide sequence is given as TGTGCCAGCAGTTACTCCGGGACAGCGGTCGGCACTGAAGCTTTCTTT.